This TCR beta chain was found in a study of shared clonotypes between healthy human individuals. Points on this clone: The antigen remains undetermined.

Only in-frame clones appear in the TCRdb table, and some are missing; sequencing was by immunoSEQ multiplex PCR. The repertoire holds around 510,000 clones, 90% to 96% seen once, with approximately 0.06% in the top ten. This CDR3 is built from 14 residues. Germline CDR1 reads SSHAT; CDR2 reads FNYEAQ (reference sequence). V lost 5 bases to trimming and J lost 0 bases, with 11 bases between them. Study observations and caveats: Relative to their counterparts shared across all four donors, non-shared clonotypes exhibited diminished generation probabilities. The sharing of 4.5% to 6.5% of naive CD4 clonotypes was seen across a few donors. How much donors shared clonotypes was expected to be affected by sequencing depth.

V usage is TRBV7-7 and J usage is TRBJ2-7; D is undetermined. The sample taken for sequencing was naive CD4+ T cells sorted from blood. Specified subset: CD45RA+ positively selected. The sequence derives from a woman in her twenties or thirties in good health. This CDR3 is CASSPRPSSYEQYF. For the CDR3, the DNA is TGTGCCAGCAGCCCCCGGCCGAGCTCCTACGAGCAGTACTTC.